The 25 T cell receptor beta chains presented below share a single source sample, sequenced in a study of blood T cell repertoires in COVID-19. Clones were read by immunoSEQ multiplex PCR, and TCRdb kept only the in-frame ones, dropping some. The data show 250,000 to 350,000 clones, about 85% seen once. The material sequenced was PBMCs or T cells enriched from blood (not recorded which). All receptors derive from a woman aged 30 to 39 who had recovered from COVID-19.

This clone was counted once. The chain joins TRBV5-1 to TRBJ2-3; no definite D call. This CDR3 is 15 amino acids long. Looked up from germline, CDR1 is SGHRS and CDR2 is YFSETQ. Trimming removed 0 bases from V and 1 base from J, with 9 bases in between. The CDR3 DNA sequence: TGCGCCAGCAGCTTGGCCCTGGGCGGCACAGATACGCAGTATTTT. Its translation is CASSLALGGTDTQYF.

This sequence joins TRBV19 and TRBJ2-7, with 7 bases that match TRBD1. CDR1 and CDR2 from the germline V gene are LNHDA and SQIVND (reference sequence). This CDR3 is built from 14 residues. J lost 2 bases, V lost 2 bases, and 3 bases had no gene match. In nucleotides, the CDR3 is TGTGCCAGTAGTATAAGCCAGGGGGCCTACGAGCAGTACTTC. Translated, it gives CASSISQGAYEQYF.

The chain uses TRBV9 and TRBJ1-2; D might be TRBD1 (5 bases). Germline CDR1 is SGDLS and CDR2 is YYNGEE. V was pared by 3 bases and J by 2 bases, with 14 bases between. The CDR3 length is 15 residues. CDR3 sequence (DNA): TGTGCCAGCAGCGCCGGGGGAGAGGGAAACTATGGCTACACCTTC. Protein sequence: CASSAGGEGNYGYTF.

This clone came up a few times. The chain links TRBV5-1 to TRBJ1-2; no clear D gene. Trimming removed 4 bases from V and 4 bases from J, with 23 bases in between. Germline loops: CDR1 SGHRS, CDR2 YFSETQ. The CDR3 extends over 17 amino acids. The chain's CDR3 is CASSLVEDELLAYGYTF. CDR3 DNA: TGCGCCAGCAGCCTGGTGGAGGATGAACTCCTGGCCTATGGCTACACCTTC. Filled out from reference TRBV5-1 and TRBJ1-2, the complete variable domain reads KAGVTQTPRYLIKTRGQQVTLSCSPISGHRSVSWYQQTPGQGLQFLFEYFSETQRNKGNFPGRFSGRQFSNSRSEMNVSTLELGDSALYLCASSLVEDELLAYGYTFGSGTRLTVV.

This clone appeared a single time. The chain couples TRBV19 to TRBJ2-3; TRBD2 aligns across 7 bases. V trimming: 6 bases; J trimming: 1 base; junction bases outside the gene matches: 10. The CDR3 extends over 16 amino acids. Germline V CDR1 and CDR2: LNHDA, SQIVND (reference sequence). The CDR3 sequence is CASSSYGRIRTDTQYF. The CDR3 coding sequence is TGTGCCAGTAGCTCATACGGGAGGATCCGCACAGATACGCAGTATTTT.

V usage is TRBV6-1 and J usage is TRBJ2-7; 10 nucleotides match TRBD1. Germline assignment: CDR1 MNHNS and CDR2 SASEGT. This CDR3 spans 16 amino acids. With V trimmed by 1 base and J by 7 bases, 10 bases remained unmatched. CDR3 region: CASSEGEGTGEWEQYF. As DNA, the CDR3 is TGTGCCAGCAGTGAAGGGGAAGGGACAGGGGAATGGGAGCAGTACTTC.

V gene TRBV19 combines with J gene TRBJ2-3, with TRBD1 matching over 7 bases. Germline CDR1 and CDR2: LNHDA and SQIVND (reference sequence). The CDR3 consists of 14 residues. V was pared by 6 bases and J by 2 bases, with 5 bases of the junction left unmatched. In DNA form, the CDR3 reads TGTGCCAGTAGACACGGGACAGTCACAGATACGCAGTATTTT. Residues: CASRHGTVTDTQYF. Based on the CDR3 plus reference TRBV19 and TRBJ2-3, the full variable domain is DGGITQSPKYLFRKEGQNVTLSCEQNLNHDAMYWYRQDPGQGLRLIYYSQIVNDFQKGDIAEGYSVSREKKESFPLTVTSAQKNPTAFYLCASRHGTVTDTQYFGPGTRLTVL.

J is TRBJ1-1 and V is TRBV4-1; D possibly corresponds to TRBD1 (6 bases). Germline V gives CDR1 MGHRA, CDR2 YSYEKL. The ends were cut back, 4 bases at V and 0 bases at J, with 15 bases in the middle. The CDR3 has 16 residues. The CDR3 DNA reads as TGCGCCAGCAGCCGATCGGACAGTTTTATGAACACTGAAGCTTTCTTT. Protein product: CASSRSDSFMNTEAFF.

The chain couples TRBV6-5 to TRBJ2-7, with 8 bases lining up with TRBD1. Germline V CDR1 and CDR2: MNHEY, SVGAGI. The V segment lost 6 bases and the J segment 0 bases; nucleotides outside the gene matches: 7. There are 15 residues in the CDR3. The CDR3 DNA reads TGTGCCAGCAGAAGGCGGGACAGGTCCTCCTACGAGCAGTACTTC. Translation gives CASRRRDRSSYEQYF.

The chain recombines TRBV12-3 or TRBV12-4 with TRBJ2-1, with 9 bases matching TRBD2. V shed 8 bases, J shed 7 bases, and the junction held 3 bases outside the gene matches. There are 12 residues in the CDR3. The CDR3 DNA reads as TGTGCCAGCTCGCTAGCGGGGAATGAGCAGTTCTTC. Translated, it gives CASSLAGNEQFF.

J is TRBJ2-1 and V is TRBV9, with TRBD2 identical over 15 bases. Germline-derived CDR1 and CDR2 are SGDLS and YYNGEE. The CDR3 is made up of 18 amino acids. V gave up 2 bases and J gave up 2 bases; unmatched junction bases: 5. The CDR3 sequence is CASSVGLAGGPTYNEQFF. CDR3 in DNA: TGTGCCAGCAGCGTTGGACTAGCGGGGGGGCCCACCTACAATGAGCAGTTCTTC.

This chain links TRBV2 with TRBJ1-6; 8 nucleotides line up with TRBD1. The trim removed 6 bases at V and 4 bases at J, leaving 5 bases unmatched. The CDR3 has 15 residues. Germline V lookup: CDR1 SNHLY, CDR2 FYNNEI. The CDR3 coding sequence is TGTGCCAGCAGCGGACAGGGAGCGTATAATTCACCCCTCCACTTT. This encodes CASSGQGAYNSPLHF. Supplemented by reference TRBV2 and TRBJ1-6, the full variable domain reads EPEVTQTPSHQVTQMGQEVILRCVPISNHLYFYWYRQILGQKVEFLVSFYNNEISEKSEIFDDQFSVERPDGSNFTLKIRSTKLEDSAMYFCASSGQGAYNSPLHFGNGTRLTVT.

The rearrangement joins TRBV29-1 to TRBJ1-5, with D perhaps TRBD1 (5 bases). V shed 5 bases and J shed 1 base, with 12 bases lying between them. The CDR3 loop spans 14 amino acids. Germline V gene sequence: CDR1 SQVTM, CDR2 ANQGSEA. Written as DNA, the CDR3 is TGCAGCGTTTTAACGGGGGGAAGCAATCAGCCCCAGCATTTT. It encodes CSVLTGGSNQPQHF.

The chain uses TRBV5-1 and TRBJ2-7; TRBD1 matches at 8 bases. V shed 4 bases, J shed 3 bases, and the junction held 9 bases outside the gene matches. The CDR3 totals 15 residues. In germline, CDR1 is SGHRS, CDR2 YFSETQ. CDR3 DNA sequence: TGCGCCAGCAGCCCCGGGACAGGCGACCTCTACGAGCAGTACTTC. It yields the protein CASSPGTGDLYEQYF. The entire variable domain, with the rest obtained from reference TRBV5-1 and TRBJ2-7, is as follows: KAGVTQTPRYLIKTRGQQVTLSCSPISGHRSVSWYQQTPGQGLQFLFEYFSETQRNKGNFPGRFSGRQFSNSRSEMNVSTLELGDSALYLCASSPGTGDLYEQYFGPGTRLTVT.

The chain joins TRBV5-1 to TRBJ1-3; maybe TRBD1 (5 bases). This CDR3 contains 16 residues. The germline gives CDR1 SGHRS, CDR2 YFSETQ. Trimming shortened V by 0 bases and J by 0 bases, and 10 bases separated the two germline ends. The CDR3 sequence: CASSLATGDSGNTIYF. CDR3 in DNA: TGCGCCAGCAGCTTGGCCACAGGCGACTCTGGAAACACCATATATTTT.

The rearrangement uses TRBV5-4 and TRBJ2-3; 8 bases align to TRBD1. Per the germline V gene, CDR1 is SGHNT and CDR2 is YYREEE (reference sequence). V lost 2 bases to trimming and J lost 5 bases; unmatched junction nucleotides: 1. The CDR3 has 13 amino acids. The CDR3 loop is CASSFGQGDTQYF. The DNA for the CDR3 is TGTGCCAGCAGCTTCGGACAGGGAGATACGCAGTATTTT. The full variable domain, rest sourced from reference TRBV5-4 and TRBJ2-3, is ETGVTQSPTHLIKTRGQQVTLRCSSQSGHNTVSWYQQALGQGPQFIFQYYREEENGRGNFPPRFSGLQFPNYSSELNVNALELDDSALYLCASSFGQGDTQYFGPGTRLTVL.

The chain recombines TRBV5-6 with TRBJ2-5; possible D gene TRBD1, 5 bases. The germline V and J ends were trimmed by 0 bases and 3 bases, with 15 bases remaining between them. Germline V gene lookup returns CDR1 SGHDT and CDR2 YYEEEE. This CDR3 has 16 residues. Here the CDR3 DNA reads TGTGCCAGCAGCTTGGTCGGGCGGCTAGGGGAAGAGACCCAGTACTTC. Translation gives CASSLVGRLGEETQYF.

V gene TRBV7-3 combines with J gene TRBJ2-5, with 9 bases that match TRBD2. CDR3 length equals 19 residues. The germline V gene has CDR1 SGHTA and CDR2 FQGTGA. After removal of 5 bases from V and 5 bases from J, the junction contained 21 bases not matched to a gene. Here the CDR3 reads CASSPTRGFSGGPRETQYF. The CDR3 DNA reads TGTGCCAGCAGCCCCACAAGGGGCTTTAGCGGGGGCCCACGGGAGACCCAGTACTTC.

The gene calls are TRBV5-1 and TRBJ2-5, with TRBD1 as a possible D gene (5 bases). CDR1 is SGHRS and CDR2 is YFSETQ in the germline V gene. The germline V and J ends were trimmed by 0 bases and 1 base, with 10 bases remaining between them. The CDR3 is 15 residues long. The CDR3, as DNA: TGCGCCAGCAGCTTGGGGCAGGGAACCCAAGAGACCCAGTACTTC. It is translated as CASSLGQGTQETQYF.

The rearrangement links TRBV9 to TRBJ1-1; 7 bases align to TRBD1. Germline-derived CDR1 and CDR2 are SGDLS and YYNGEE. The CDR3 is 13 amino acids. Trimming cost V 3 bases and J 8 bases; bases outside gene matches: 7. CDR3 protein: CASSAGGQSEAFF. In nucleotides, the CDR3 is TGTGCCAGCAGCGCCGGGGGACAGTCCGAAGCTTTCTTT.

This chain's CDR3 is CASSSRPGQQNTGELFF. The CDR3 nucleotides are TGTGCCAGCAGCTCACGGCCGGGACAACAAAACACCGGGGAGCTGTTTTTT. V and J are TRBV11-2 and TRBJ2-2; weak D call: TRBD1 (6 bases). V was cut by 4 bases and J by 2 bases, with 17 bases left in between. Germline V CDR1 and CDR2: SGHAT, FQNNGV. The CDR3 contains 17 residues.

This clone has more than one count but fewer than ten. The chain joins TRBV6-5 to TRBJ2-7; TRBD1 aligns across 9 bases. The CDR3 is made up of 15 amino acids. CDR1 is MNHEY and CDR2 is SVGAGI in the germline V gene. V lost 2 bases, J lost 3 bases, and 5 bases stayed unmatched. The CDR3 protein is CASSYLQGADYEQYF. CDR3 nucleotides: TGTGCCAGCAGTTACCTACAGGGGGCCGACTACGAGCAGTACTTC.

The CDR3 DNA is TGTGCCAGTAGTAGTACCGGGACAAGTGAAAAACTGTTTTTT. It encodes CASSSTGTSEKLFF. The gene calls are TRBV19 and TRBJ1-4; a possible D gene is TRBD1 (6 bases). The ends were cut back, 4 bases at V and 7 bases at J, with 13 bases in the middle. Germline V gives CDR1 LNHDA, CDR2 SQIVND (reference sequence). This CDR3 contains 14 residues.

The chain is built from TRBV28 and TRBJ1-3, with 8 bases that match TRBD1. The CDR3 is 15 amino acids. Trimming took 3 bases from V and 4 from J; bases not matched to a gene: 5. Germline-derived CDR1 and CDR2 are MDHEN and SYDVKM. The CDR3 region has the DNA TGTGCCAGCAGTTTCGCCAGGGGGCTGGGAAACACCATATATTTT. It codes for CASSFARGLGNTIYF.

The chain couples TRBV30 to TRBJ1-1, with D possibly matching TRBD1 (6 bases). This CDR3 is built from 14 residues. Germline CDR1 is GTSNPN and CDR2 is SVGIG (reference sequence). V lost 0 bases and J 4 bases, leaving 12 bases between the germline ends. In DNA form, the CDR3 reads TGTGCCTGGAGTGTACAGGGTGTGGGCACTGAAGCTTTCTTT. This sequence encodes CAWSVQGVGTEAFF.